Following are 4 T cell receptor beta chains from one sample sequenced in a study of OX40 agonist ivuxolimab in advanced cancers. Profiled with immunoSEQ multiplex PCR; TCRdb holds only in-frame clones, not every one. The sample comprises approximately 59,000 clones, roughly nine tenths of which are singletons, and about 0.71% rests with the top ten. The specimen was CD4+ or CD8+ T cells sorted from blood, collected in a trial of the OX40 agonist ivuxolimab. The receptors derive from an adult with an advanced solid tumor such as melanoma, head and neck, liver or kidney cancer.

The rearrangement uses TRBV28 and TRBJ1-3; D is perhaps TRBD1 (6 bases). With 10 bases removed from V and 2 bases from J, the gap between germline ends came to 18 bases. CDR3 length: 15 residues. Germline-derived CDR1 and CDR2 are MDHEN and SYDVKM. CDR3 region: CATRRGTMTGNTIYF. As DNA, the CDR3 is TGTGCCACCAGGCGAGGGACAATGACTGGAAACACCATATATTTT.

The chain carries TRBV9 and TRBJ1-2; D is unclear. CDR1 is SGDLS and CDR2 is YYNGEE in the germline V gene. V lost 3 bases and J 7 bases, leaving 13 bases between the germline ends. The CDR3 is 13 amino acids. The CDR3 sequence: CASSGDILRGYTF. The CDR3 bases are TGTGCCAGCAGCGGAGACATTCTCCGTGGCTACACCTTC.

The J gene is TRBJ2-1, the V gene TRBV28; TRBD2 agrees at 10 bases. Per the germline V gene, CDR1 is MDHEN and CDR2 is SYDVKM. The J segment lost 9 bases and the V segment lost 3 bases, leaving 5 bases of the junction unmatched. CDR3 length equals 14 residues. The CDR3 DNA reads TGTGCCAGCAGTTTGAGTCCTAGCGGGAGTGAGCAGTTCTTC. It codes for CASSLSPSGSEQFF.

The chain recombines TRBV29-1 with TRBJ1-2; 11 bases fit TRBD1. V dropped 6 bases and J dropped 11; count of bases not matched to a gene: 5. This CDR3 is built from 11 residues. Germline V gene lookup returns CDR1 SQVTM and CDR2 ANQGSEA. The CDR3, as DNA: TGCAGCGTGGACAGGGGGCCCTCATACACCTTC. It translates to CSVDRGPSYTF.